These T cell receptor beta chains were read from a single sample in a study of T cells in Graves' hyperthyroidism and ophthalmopathy. Via MiXCR, TCRdb re-called the multiplex PCR reads, giving one row per CDR3 protein. The table records around 420,000 distinct CDR3 sequences, around 15% of them present only once. Sample: blood. The receptors here all came from a young woman with Graves' hyperthyroidism. The CDR3 runs from the conserved cysteine through the conserved F or W. The D gene is left open where the match is weak. The listing skips clone size in some rows; elsewhere it reads once, few, many or a size class.

TRBJ2-3 many TRBV7-6 TRBD2 CASSFRLAGLTDTQYF TGTGCCAGCAGCTTCAGACTAGCGGGGCTCACAGATACGCAGTATTTT
TRBJ1-5 many TRBV30 - CAWSLGAVQPQHF TGTGCCTGGAGTCTGGGTGCCGTGCAGCCCCAGCATTTT
TRBJ2-2 - TRBV11-2 TRBD2 CASSSGTSGRARSTGELFF TGTGCCAGCAGCTCGGGGACTAGCGGGAGGGCCCGGAGCACCGGGGAGCTGTTTTTT
TRBJ2-3 few TRBV4-2 - CASSQASGRRGADTQYF TGTGCCAGCAGCCAAGCATCCGGCCGAAGAGGCGCAGATACGCAGTATTTT
TRBJ2-3 many TRBV3-1 - CASSQDLVGVGIDTQYF TGTGCCAGCAGCCAAGATTTAGTGGGAGTCGGTATAGATACGCAGTATTTT
TRBJ1-1 many TRBV11-2 - CASSFGRTNTEAFF TGTGCCAGCAGCTTCGGACGGACGAACACTGAAGCTTTCTTT
TRBJ2-3 - TRBV5-1 TRBD1 CASSLANRGHVSTDTQYF TGCGCCAGCAGCTTGGCGAACAGGGGGCATGTGAGCACAGATACGCAGTATTTT
TRBJ1-5 - TRBV14 - CASSPRLGVSNQPQHF TGTGCCAGCAGTCCCCGACTGGGAGTCAGCAATCAGCCCCAGCATTTT
TRBJ1-1 - TRBV19 - CASSLQGKTEAFF TGTGCCAGTAGTCTGCAGGGAAAGACTGAAGCTTTCTTT
TRBJ2-4 many TRBV28 - CASSPPSGTPTKNIQYF TGTGCCAGCAGTCCCCCCTCCGGGACACCTACCAAAAACATTCAGTACTTC
TRBJ2-7 few TRBV20-1 - CSAFELYEQYF TGCAGTGCCTTCGAACTGTACGAGCAGTACTTC
TRBJ2-5 once TRBV11-2 TRBD1 CASSLAPGQLETQYF TGTGCCAGCAGCTTAGCCCCGGGACAGCTAGAGACCCAGTACTTC
TRBJ2-7 - TRBV9 - CASSESRASLLCEQYF TGTGCCAGCAGCGAGTCAAGGGCCTCACTCCTCTGCGAGCAGTACTTC
TRBJ2-5 few TRBV5-1 - CASSLSRLQETQYF TGCGCCAGCAGCTTATCAAGGCTCCAAGAGACCCAGTACTTC
TRBJ1-3 many TRBV7-8 - CASSLSGRISGNTIYF TGTGCCAGCAGCTTATCAGGGAGGATCTCTGGAAACACCATATATTTT
TRBJ2-5 few TRBV28 - CASSWFRGGETQYF TGTGCCAGCAGTTGGTTCAGGGGCGGGGAGACCCAGTACTTC
TRBJ1-3 - TRBV6-5 TRBD1 CASSSGQGTGNTIYF TGTGCCAGCAGTTCCGGACAGGGGACTGGAAACACCATATATTTT
TRBJ2-1 many TRBV7-2 - CASSTNREQFF TGTGCCAGCAGCACAAACAGGGAGCAGTTCTTC
TRBJ2-5 many TRBV28 TRBD1 CASSQPGQGSETQYF TGTGCCAGCAGCCAACCGGGACAGGGGAGCGAGACCCAGTACTTC
TRBJ2-7 many TRBV10-1 - CATARGSYEQYF TGCGCTACCGCGAGAGGTTCCTACGAGCAGTACTTC
TRBJ2-1 - TRBV20-1 - CSASGLSKSGEQFF TGCAGTGCTAGCGGTCTATCGAAAAGCGGTGAGCAGTTCTTC
TRBJ2-3 few TRBV19 TRBD2 CASRTDGTRHTDTQYF TGTGCCAGTAGGACGGATGGGACTAGACACACAGATACGCAGTATTTT
TRBJ1-1 many TRBV3-1 - CASSQSNREAFF TGTGCCAGCAGCCAATCCAACAGGGAGGCTTTCTTT
TRBJ1-1 many TRBV27 TRBD1 CASSSSGTEYYGAEAFF TGTGCCAGCAGTTCGTCGGGGACAGAATACTATGGTGCTGAAGCTTTCTTT
TRBJ2-7 - TRBV5-1 TRBD1 CASSSDGQVEQYF TGCGCCAGCAGCTCCGACGGACAGGTCGAGCAGTACTTC
TRBJ1-5 - TRBV30 - CAWSIWGQPQHF TGTGCCTGGAGTATATGGGGGCAGCCCCAGCATTTT
TRBJ2-2 few TRBV28 - CASSRGTYNTGELFF TGTGCCAGCAGCCGTGGGACTTATAACACCGGGGAGCTGTTTTTT
TRBJ2-5 few TRBV6-1 - CASSYILGSGKLSRQETQYF TGTGCCAGCAGTTATATACTTGGGAGCGGTAAACTTTCCAGACAAGAGACCCAGTACTTC
TRBJ1-5 many TRBV20-1 TRBD1 CSAVEGASSNQPQHF TGCAGTGCTGTGGAGGGGGCCAGTAGCAATCAGCCCCAGCATTTT
TRBJ2-7 many TRBV20-1 TRBD2 CSASIAGWNEQYF TGCAGTGCTAGTATAGCGGGATGGAACGAGCAGTACTTC
TRBJ1-6 - TRBV5-1 TRBD1 CASSPGQVNSPLHF TGCGCCAGCAGCCCGGGACAGGTCAATTCACCCCTCCACTTT
TRBJ2-1 few TRBV6-1 - CASSLERQIGFF TGTGCCAGCAGTTTAGAACGGCAAATTGGGTTCTTC
TRBJ2-7 many TRBV28 - CASSPGSNEQYF TGTGCCAGCAGTCCAGGTTCCAACGAGCAGTACTTC
TRBJ2-3 many TRBV24-1 TRBD2 CATSDLAGDTDTQYF TGTGCCACCAGTGATTTAGCGGGAGACACAGATACGCAGTATTTT
TRBJ2-7 many TRBV30 - CAWSGRGEGSAYEQYF TGTGCCTGGAGTGGCAGGGGGGAAGGGTCTGCCTACGAGCAGTACTTC